The rows below give T cell receptor beta chains drawn from one sample of a study of cytomegalovirus exposure and HLA in healthy donors. Sequencing used immunoSEQ multiplex PCR; TCRdb keeps in-frame clones, though not all of them. The sample holds more than 150,000 clones, around 80% seen once. Sequenced sample: PBMCs. The receptors were sampled from a middle-aged woman in good health and CMV-seropositive. CDR3s leave out the opening cysteine and the closing phenylalanine or tryptophan.

CDR3: ASSEYWTGVGTDTQY; V: TRBV6-1; J: TRBJ2-3
CDR3: ASSKHPTDLGEQY; V: TRBV21-1; J: .
CDR3: ASSQTRTGRVSGANVLT; V: TRBV23-1; J: TRBJ2-6
CDR3: ASSILDRDEQF; V: TRBV19; J: TRBJ2-1
CDR3: ASSLSGYGTEAF; V: TRBV28; J: TRBJ1-1
CDR3: ASSLGGRDIDTQY; V: TRBV7-2; J: TRBJ2-3
CDR3: ASSSRQGTQY; V: TRBV19; J: TRBJ2-5
CDR3: ASTSTLGVDTGNTIY; V: TRBV28; J: TRBJ1-3
CDR3: ASSIDMTVDYGYT; V: TRBV19; J: TRBJ1-2
CDR3: ASISPGLADTGELF; V: TRBV10-1; J: TRBJ2-2
CDR3: SVVISGRPNEQF; V: TRBV29-1; J: TRBJ2-1
CDR3: ASSSDSYPFSNQPQH; V: TRBV19; J: TRBJ1-5
CDR3: ASSTPLAGVDEQY; V: TRBV19; J: TRBJ2-7
CDR3: ASSREIGTEAF; V: TRBV9; J: TRBJ1-1
CDR3: ASSLIAGGPGREQF; V: TRBV28; J: TRBJ2-1
CDR3: ASSPQRGQGSQPQH; V: TRBV4-3; J: TRBJ1-5
CDR3: ASSLREGGSGKNIQY; V: TRBV5-4; J: TRBJ2-4
CDR3: ASSTNPNTEAF; V: TRBV2; J: TRBJ1-1
CDR3: ASSRGTGEYEQY; V: TRBV19; J: TRBJ2-7
CDR3: ASSSTGLGNTIY; V: TRBV28; J: TRBJ1-3
CDR3: ASSEVGTANTGELF; V: TRBV10-1; J: TRBJ2-2
CDR3: ASIPGQGGYEQY; V: TRBV4-1; J: TRBJ2-7
CDR3: ASKEYRDSRYQPQH; V: TRBV19; J: TRBJ1-5
CDR3: ATSRAYGTYNEQF; V: TRBV15; J: TRBJ2-1
CDR3: ASSFARANEKLF; V: TRBV7-2; J: TRBJ1-4
CDR3: ASSFGGDRGRVQY; V: TRBV7-8; J: TRBJ2-4
CDR3: SASMSSGNTIY; V: TRBV29-1; J: TRBJ1-3
CDR3: ASSPGVGANVLT; V: TRBV6-5; J: TRBJ2-6
CDR3: ASSQSGRINEQY; V: TRBV5-4; J: TRBJ2-7
CDR3: ASSFGLSEQY; V: TRBV28; J: TRBJ2-7
CDR3: ASSLRVSTEAF; V: TRBV27; J: TRBJ1-1
CDR3: ASSRQGNEQF; V: TRBV7-9; J: TRBJ2-1
CDR3: ASSLYIAGGPTDTQY; V: TRBV27; J: TRBJ2-3
CDR3: ASSRTEGGGYT; V: TRBV7-9; J: TRBJ1-2
CDR3: SSGAFNTEAF; V: TRBV7-9; J: TRBJ1-1
CDR3: ATRGLGTATYEQY; V: TRBV6-5; J: .
CDR3: ASSGAGIHGYT; V: TRBV10-2; J: TRBJ1-2
CDR3: ASSRDRYYSNQPQH; V: TRBV19; J: TRBJ1-5
CDR3: ASSLAEASGLDEQY; V: TRBV7-6; J: TRBJ2-7
CDR3: ASSLELAGVASEQF; V: TRBV5-4; J: TRBJ2-1
CDR3: ASSPRGSGSRETQY; V: TRBV13; J: TRBJ2-5
CDR3: ASSKVPSSGREGNEQF; V: TRBV28; J: TRBJ2-1
CDR3: ASSPLNLRTEAF; V: TRBV6-6; J: TRBJ1-1
CDR3: ASSRRRGQGLYNEQF; V: TRBV4-3; J: TRBJ2-1
CDR3: ATQGDSYEQY; V: TRBV10-3; J: TRBJ2-7